This T cell receptor (beta chain) was captured by sequencing in a study of beta chain features in type 1 diabetes. Study details: Healthy donors and patients had similar age, gender and cell yields. The study's findings and limits: Unsettled here was the matter of whether HLA type influences TCRB rearrangement. Type 1 diabetes patients showed a moderate but significant shortening of TCRB CDR3s in all four CD4+ subsets.

A heparinised blood draw that averaged around 0.12 L was obtained once from each donor. This clone has just a few counts. The target antigen is unknown. The germline gives CDR1 ENHRY, CDR2 SYGVKD. The CDR3 length is 15 residues. The ends lost 4 bases at V and 3 bases at J; junction bases unmatched: 6. The study reverse transcribed the entire isolated RNA, so it sequenced expressed TCRB transcripts. Sequenced by immunoSEQ multiplex PCR; TCRdb stores in-frame clones only, minus some. The sample consists of under 200,000 clones, 7.5% to 9.5% of them appearing once. The chain joins TRBV10-3 to TRBJ1-5; 7 positions agree with TRBD1. The TCR originated in a woman in her late teens or twenties with type 1 diabetes. The specimen was central memory CD4+ T cells from blood. CDR3 amino acids: CAISVGDSANQPQHF. The CDR3 coding sequence is TGTGCCATCAGTGTGGGGGACAGCGCCAATCAGCCCCAGCATTTT.